This is a list of T cell receptor beta chains from one sample in a study of OX40 agonist ivuxolimab in advanced cancers. Libraries were prepared by immunoSEQ multiplex PCR; TCRdb keeps only in-frame clonotypes and omits some of them. The sample holds 60,000 to 65,000 clones; approximately 90% are singletons and the top ten take 12%. The sample consisted of CD4+ or CD8+ T cells sorted from blood, taken in a trial of the OX40 agonist ivuxolimab. The receptors here all came from an adult with an advanced solid tumor such as melanoma, head and neck, liver or kidney cancer. The CDR3 runs from the conserved cysteine through the conserved F or W. D genes are given only for firm matches. Clone size is not always given. Where it is, it says once, few, many or a class for expanded clones.

J gene	clone size	D gene	V gene	CDR3 DNA	CDR3 protein
TRBJ2-1	NA	NA	TRBV28	TGTGCCAGCAGTTTGAGCGGAGGGGAGTTCTTC	CASSLSGGEFF
TRBJ2-3	NA	TRBD1	TRBV10-1	TGCGCCACCTCTACAGGGGCAGATACGCAGTATTTT	CATSTGADTQYF
TRBJ2-7	NA	NA	TRBV5-1	TGCGCCAGCAGCTTGGGAAGGTACGAGCAGTACTTC	CASSLGRYEQYF
TRBJ2-1	NA	TRBD1	TRBV5-1	TGCGCCAGCAGCTTGAGGTCCGGGACAGGCTACAATGAGCAGTTCTTC	CASSLRSGTGYNEQFF
TRBJ2-1	once	NA	TRBV7-6	TGTGCCAGCAGCTCCGGAGCCGGGGAGCAGTTCTTC	CASSSGAGEQFF
TRBJ2-7	NA	NA	TRBV7-2	TGTGCCAGCAGCTTAGGCAGTACTTCCTACGAGCAGTACTTC	CASSLGSTSYEQYF
TRBJ1-1	NA	TRBD1	TRBV2	TGTGCCAGCAGACCCGGGACAGGCGCTGAAGCTTTCTTT	CASRPGTGAEAFF
TRBJ1-2	NA	NA	TRBV7-9	TGTGCCAGCAGCTTAGACCCCAGAAACTATGGCTACACCTTC	CASSLDPRNYGYTF
TRBJ2-2	NA	TRBD2	TRBV7-9	TGTGCCACCGGGACTAGTTTTAACACCGGGGAGCTGTTTTTT	CATGTSFNTGELFF
TRBJ2-2	NA	NA	TRBV27	TGTGCCAGTGAGCAGGGGGAGGCGGCCACCGGGGAGCTGTTTTTT	CASEQGEAATGELFF
TRBJ2-7	NA	NA	TRBV14	TGTGCCAGCAGCCAGGACGACAGCACTAGCTCCTACGAGCAGTACTTC	CASSQDDSTSSYEQYF
TRBJ2-5	NA	TRBD1	TRBV5-1	TGCGCCAGCAGACCCGACAGGGGCCATGGAGAGCAGTACTTC	CASRPDRGHGEQYF
TRBJ2-1	NA	NA	TRBV6-1	TGTGCCAGCAGTGTAGGTTCACAGTATTTCTACAATGAGCAGTTCTTC	CASSVGSQYFYNEQFF
TRBJ2-7	NA	NA	TRBV13	TGTGCCAGCAGGGAAGGGTCAAGTGAGCAGTACTTC	CASREGSSEQYF
TRBJ1-1	NA	TRBD1	TRBV19	TGTGCCAGTAGTACCTTTCTCGGGACAGGGGGAAAGGTCACTGAAGCTTTCTTT	CASSTFLGTGGKVTEAFF
TRBJ2-7	NA	NA	TRBV6-1	TGTGCCAGCAGTGAAGCCTGGACAGATACCTACGAGCAGTACTTC	CASSEAWTDTYEQYF
TRBJ1-3	few	NA	TRBV11-3	TGTGCCAGCAGCTTAGGTGAACCGGGACGTCCAACCCCTGAAAACACCATATATTTT	CASSLGEPGRPTPENTIYF
TRBJ2-3	NA	NA	TRBV6-5	TGTGCCAGCAGTTACTCGGTGTACTCTAGCACAGATACGCAGTATTTT	CASSYSVYSSTDTQYF
TRBJ2-4	NA	TRBD2	TRBV7-8	TGTGCCAGCAGCTTATGGGAGCGGGAGTCAGCCTCGTTAACCAAAAACATTCAGTACTTC	CASSLWERESASLTKNIQYF
TRBJ2-1	NA	NA	TRBV7-6	TGTGCCAGCAGCTTTGCGGAGGGGAATGAGCAGTTCTTC	CASSFAEGNEQFF
TRBJ2-7	NA	TRBD1	TRBV19	TGTGCCAGTACCGCCGGACAGGGACCATACGAGCAGTACTTC	CASTAGQGPYEQYF
TRBJ1-4	NA	NA	TRBV27	TGTGCCAGCAGTTCGTCGCTGTTAGAAAAACTGTTTTTT	CASSSSLLEKLFF
TRBJ2-7	NA	NA	TRBV27	TGTGCCAGCAGTGCTGGGACGGAACCCGTCGAGCAGTACTTC	CASSAGTEPVEQYF
TRBJ2-2	NA	NA	TRBV9	TGTGCCAGCAGCGTAGGAGGGGTCGGGGCCGGGGAGCTGTTTTTT	CASSVGGVGAGELFF
TRBJ1-2	NA	NA	TRBV14	TGTGCCAGCAGCCCAGGACGAAACTATGGCTACACCTTC	CASSPGRNYGYTF
TRBJ1-1	NA	NA	TRBV7-2	TGTGCCAGCAGCTTAAGTATGGACAGTAGCACTGAAGCTTTCTTT	CASSLSMDSSTEAFF
TRBJ1-2	NA	NA	TRBV6-1	TGTGCCAGCAGTGAATTTGAACGCGGGGAGGGCTACACCTTC	CASSEFERGEGYTF
TRBJ2-7	NA	TRBD1	TRBV6-1	TGTGCCAGCAGACAAGGGACAGGCCATTACGAGCAGTACTTC	CASRQGTGHYEQYF
TRBJ2-5	NA	TRBD1	TRBV9	TGTGCCAGCAGCGTAAGGGGGCAACAAGAGACCCAGTACTTC	CASSVRGQQETQYF
TRBJ2-3	NA	NA	TRBV5-1	TGCGCCAGCAGCTTCGGGGAGGATACGCAGTATTTT	CASSFGEDTQYF
TRBJ2-2	NA	NA	TRBV7-8	TGTGCCAGCAGCTTATTTGTTAGTGGGCCTCGCACCGGGGAGCTGTTTTTT	CASSLFVSGPRTGELFF
TRBJ2-7	NA	TRBD1	TRBV27	TGTGCCAGCAGTTGGACAGGGGACACCTACGAGCAGTACTTC	CASSWTGDTYEQYF
TRBJ2-7	NA	NA	TRBV7-9	TGTGCCAGCAGCTTATCCCGAAGCTCCTACGAGCAGTACTTC	CASSLSRSSYEQYF
TRBJ2-7	once	TRBD2	TRBV19	TGTGCCAGTAGTATGCGGACTAGCGGGAGTATAGCCTACGAGCAGTACTTC	CASSMRTSGSIAYEQYF
TRBJ1-2	NA	NA	TRBV7-8	TGTGCCAGCAGCTTATTTCCCCCCCCGAGGGAAAACTATGGCTACACCTTC	CASSLFPPPRENYGYTF
TRBJ1-1	NA	NA	TRBV6-6	TGTGCCAGCAGTTACCTAGCCAAGGTGGGGACTGAAGCTTTCTTT	CASSYLAKVGTEAFF
TRBJ2-7	NA	NA	TRBV6-1	TGTGCCAGCAGTGAAGCGGGGGATTGGGCCGAGCAGTACTTC	CASSEAGDWAEQYF
TRBJ2-5	NA	TRBD2	TRBV9	TGTGCCAGCAGCTCAGGGGAGCGGGAGGGTTGGACCCAGTACTTC	CASSSGEREGWTQYF
TRBJ2-3	NA	NA	TRBV9	TGTGCCAGCAGCGGCCCCGGGACCCACTCTACTGCGACGAGAGATACGCAGTATTTT	CASSGPGTHSTATRDTQYF
TRBJ2-7	NA	NA	TRBV27	TGTGCCAGCAGCCGGACGAGGACCTCTTACGAGCAGTACTTC	CASSRTRTSYEQYF
TRBJ1-1	NA	NA	TRBV27	TGTGCCAGCAGTACCGGGGTGGAGGCGGATGAAGCTTTCTTT	CASSTGVEADEAFF
TRBJ2-5	NA	NA	TRBV16	TGTGCCAGCAGCCACAGTAGTGTCCAAGAGACCCAGTACTTC	CASSHSSVQETQYF
TRBJ1-2	few	NA	TRBV13	TGTGCCAGCAGCAAAGGAGCTCAGGGCTACACCTTC	CASSKGAQGYTF
TRBJ2-7	NA	TRBD2	TRBV27	TGTGCCACACAAGGGGAGGGGTACGAGCAGTACTTC	CATQGEGYEQYF
TRBJ2-1	NA	TRBD2	TRBV7-8	TGTGCCAGCAGACCCTCGGGCTCTAGCGGATCGTCCTACAATGAGCAGTTCTTC	CASRPSGSSGSSYNEQFF
TRBJ2-7	NA	TRBD2	TRBV5-6	TGTGCCAGCGGCTTGGGTAGCGGGCAGTCCTACGAGCAGTACTTC	CASGLGSGQSYEQYF
TRBJ2-1	NA	NA	TRBV27	TGTGCCAGCAGTAGTCCCTCCTGGAGTGAGCAGTTCTTC	CASSSPSWSEQFF
TRBJ2-7	NA	TRBD2	TRBV6-5	TGTGCCAGCGCCCTAGGCGGGAGCCCTGGCGAGCAGTACTTC	CASALGGSPGEQYF